This T cell receptor beta chain stems from a study of blood T cell repertoires in COVID-19. Across the study: Spain, Italy and the United States supplied samples that represented acute and convalescent COVID-19. T cells, B-cell-depleted T cells, or PBMCs supplied cDNA or gDNA.

Germline-derived CDR1 and CDR2 are ENHRY and SYGVKD. There are 15 residues in the CDR3. The junction had 8 bases not matched to a gene; V was cut back by 4 bases and J by 6 bases. Authors' data handling: For nucleated cells, counts were estimated from reference gene primer amplification. TCRdb keeps only in-frame clones here, not all; method: immunoSEQ multiplex PCR. For V, J and clone size, that table is used; D and trimming come from the DNA. The profile shows around 200,000 clones, 70% to 90% of them singletons. The chain combines TRBV10-3 with TRBJ2-3; 9 positions agree with TRBD1. The sequenced sample was peripheral blood. This TCR derives from a man in his forties with acute or convalescent COVID-19. CDR3 bases: TGTGCCATCAGTGGGGTGGACAGGGGAAGTGATACGCAGTATTTT. Translating it yields CAISGVDRGSDTQYF.